The T cell receptor (beta chain) under discussion was sequenced for a study of blood T cell repertoires in COVID-19. About the research overall: In each case, the material was cDNA or gDNA derived from T cells, B-cell-depleted T cells, or PBMCs.

Using immunoSEQ multiplex PCR, the repertoire was profiled, and TCRdb retains in-frame clones only, with some absent. The data hold some 400,000 clones, with 70% to 90% observed a single time. Material: peripheral blood. This sequence was found in a human donor in a cohort sampled during active COVID-19.

Here the CDR3 reads CAILGLAETGELFF. DNA of the CDR3: TGTGCCATCCTAGGACTAGCGGAAACCGGGGAGCTGTTTTTT. V gene TRBV21-1 combines with J gene TRBJ2-2; the D call of TRBD2 is as the table states it, not checked on the DNA. TRBV21-1 has pseudogene status. The CDR3 totals 14 residues.